Detailed here is one T cell receptor beta chain. The data stem from a study of blood T cell repertoires in COVID-19. In the original analysis: Reference gene primer amplification gave estimated nucleated cell counts. Measured with immunoSEQ multiplex PCR; TCRdb has only the in-frame clones, and not every one. The V and J calls and clone size are taken from that table; D and trimming were inferred from the DNA. Among 250,000 to 350,000 clones listed, 70% to 90% were seen once. CDR3 length equals 15 residues. The ends lost 0 bases at V and 2 bases at J; junction bases unmatched: 5. CDR1 and CDR2 from the germline V gene are SGHKS and YYEKEE (reference sequence).

The receptor was isolated from a woman in her forties or fifties with active or convalescent COVID-19. The chain joins TRBV5-5 to TRBJ2-7; 7 bases line up with TRBD2. Sequenced material: peripheral blood. The CDR3, as DNA: TGTGCCAGCAGCTTGGCGGCGGGAGTCACCTACGAGCAGTACTTC. Encoded protein: CASSLAAGVTYEQYF.